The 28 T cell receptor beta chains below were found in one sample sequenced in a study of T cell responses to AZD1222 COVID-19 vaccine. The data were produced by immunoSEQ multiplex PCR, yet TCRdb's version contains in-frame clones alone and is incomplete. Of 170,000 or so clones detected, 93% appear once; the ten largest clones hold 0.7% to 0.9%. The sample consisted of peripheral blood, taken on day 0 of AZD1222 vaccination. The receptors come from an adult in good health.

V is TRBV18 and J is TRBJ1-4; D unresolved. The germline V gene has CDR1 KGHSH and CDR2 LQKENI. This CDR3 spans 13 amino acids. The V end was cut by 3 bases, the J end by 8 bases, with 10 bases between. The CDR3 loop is CASSPPNGEKLFF. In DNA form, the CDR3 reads TGTGCCAGCTCACCCCCCAACGGCGAAAAACTGTTTTTT.

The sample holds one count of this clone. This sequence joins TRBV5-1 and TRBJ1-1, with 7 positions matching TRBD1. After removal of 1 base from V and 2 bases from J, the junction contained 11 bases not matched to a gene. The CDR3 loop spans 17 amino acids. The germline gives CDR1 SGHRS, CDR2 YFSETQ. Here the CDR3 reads CASSLNAQGQYNTEAFF. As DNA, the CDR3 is TGCGCCAGCAGCTTGAACGCCCAGGGACAGTATAACACTGAAGCTTTCTTT.

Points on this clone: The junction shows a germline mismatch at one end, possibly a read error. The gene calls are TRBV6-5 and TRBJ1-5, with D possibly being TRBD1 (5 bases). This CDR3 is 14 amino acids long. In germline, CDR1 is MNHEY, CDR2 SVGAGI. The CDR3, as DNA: TGTGCCAGCAGTACCGGGACCCCGAATCAGCTCCAGCATTTT. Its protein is CASSTGTPNQLQHF.

The CDR3 DNA sequence: TGTGCCACAACAGGGGGCGGTGGCTACACCTTC. This codes for CATTGGGGYTF. This chain connects TRBV19 to TRBJ1-2; TRBD1 matches at 9 bases. The germline gives CDR1 LNHDA, CDR2 SQIVND (reference sequence). J gave up 7 bases and V 10 bases, and 4 bases lay outside the gene matches. The CDR3 extends over 11 amino acids. The full variable domain, with the rest looked up from reference TRBV19 and TRBJ1-2, is DGGITQSPKYLFRKEGQNVTLSCEQNLNHDAMYWYRQDPGQGLRLIYYSQIVNDFQKGDIAEGYSVSREKKESFPLTVTSAQKNPTAFYLCATTGGGGYTFGSGTRLTVV.

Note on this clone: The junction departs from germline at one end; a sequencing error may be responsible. The CDR3 nucleotides read TGTGCTAGCAGCTTAGGAGGTGGGGAGGGTACGCAGTATTTT. Amino acids: CASSLGGGEGTQYF. The chain combines TRBV7-7 with TRBJ2-3; 7 bases map to TRBD2. The CDR3 has 14 amino acids. Looked up from germline, CDR1 is SSHAT and CDR2 is FNYEAQ (reference sequence). The variable domain in full, with the rest retrieved from reference TRBV7-7 and TRBJ2-3, is GAGVSQSPRYKVTKRGQDVTLRCDPISSHATLYWYQQALGQGPEFLTYFNYEAQPDKSGLPSDRFSAERPEGSISTLTIQRTEQRDSAMYRCASSLGGGEGTQYFGPGTRLTVL.

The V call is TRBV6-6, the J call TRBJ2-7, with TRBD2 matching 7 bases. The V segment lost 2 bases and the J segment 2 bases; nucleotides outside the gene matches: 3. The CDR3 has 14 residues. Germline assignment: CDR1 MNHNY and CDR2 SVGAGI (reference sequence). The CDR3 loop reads CASSYLRGAYEQYF. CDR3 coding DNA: TGTGCCAGCAGTTACCTACGGGGGGCCTACGAGCAGTACTTC.

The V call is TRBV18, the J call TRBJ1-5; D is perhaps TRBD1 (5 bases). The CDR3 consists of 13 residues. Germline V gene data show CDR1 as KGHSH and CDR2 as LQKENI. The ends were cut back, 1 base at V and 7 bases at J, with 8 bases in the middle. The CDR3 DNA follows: TGTGCCAGCTCACCACTATGGGGGCAGCCCCAGCATTTT. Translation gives CASSPLWGQPQHF. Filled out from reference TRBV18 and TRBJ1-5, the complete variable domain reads NAGVMQNPRHLVRRRGQEARLRCSPMKGHSHVYWYRQLPEEGLKFMVYLQKENIIDESGMPKERFSAEFPKEGPSILRIQQVVRGDSAAYFCASSPLWGQPQHFGDGTRLSIL.

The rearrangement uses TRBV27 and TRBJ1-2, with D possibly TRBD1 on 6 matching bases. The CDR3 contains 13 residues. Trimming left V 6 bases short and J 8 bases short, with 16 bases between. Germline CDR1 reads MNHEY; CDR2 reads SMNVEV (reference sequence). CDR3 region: CASSHGQLGGYTF. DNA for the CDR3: TGTGCCAGCAGCCACGGACAGCTTGGGGGCTACACCTTC.

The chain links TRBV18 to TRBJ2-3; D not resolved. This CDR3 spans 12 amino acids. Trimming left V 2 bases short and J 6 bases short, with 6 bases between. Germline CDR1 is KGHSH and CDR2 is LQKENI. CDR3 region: CASSPGGDTQYF. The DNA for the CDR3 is TGTGCCAGCTCACCAGGTGGGGATACGCAGTATTTT.

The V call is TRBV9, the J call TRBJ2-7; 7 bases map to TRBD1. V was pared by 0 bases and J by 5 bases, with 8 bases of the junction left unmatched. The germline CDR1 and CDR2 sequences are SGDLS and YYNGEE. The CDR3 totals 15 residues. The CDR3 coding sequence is TGTGCCAGCAGCGTAGGGGCAGGGGGTGGTGACGAGCAGTACTTC. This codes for CASSVGAGGGDEQYF. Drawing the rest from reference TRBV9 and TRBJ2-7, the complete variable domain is DSGVTQTPKHLITATGQRVTLRCSPRSGDLSVYWYQQSLDQGLQFLIQYYNGEERAKGNILERFSAQQFPDLHSELNLSSLELGDSALYFCASSVGAGGGDEQYFGPGTRLTVT.

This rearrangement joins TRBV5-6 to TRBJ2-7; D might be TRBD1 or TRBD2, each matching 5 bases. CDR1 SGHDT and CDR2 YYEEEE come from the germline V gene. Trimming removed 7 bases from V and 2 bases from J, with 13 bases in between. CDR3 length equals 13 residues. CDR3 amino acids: CASAEGTTYEQYF. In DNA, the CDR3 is TGTGCCAGCGCTGAGGGGACGACCTACGAGCAGTACTTC.

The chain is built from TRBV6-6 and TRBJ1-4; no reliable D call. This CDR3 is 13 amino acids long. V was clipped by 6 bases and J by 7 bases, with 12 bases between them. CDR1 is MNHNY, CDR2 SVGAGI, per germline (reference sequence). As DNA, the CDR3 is TGTGCCAGCAGCCTGTCACGGGGTGAAAAACTGTTTTTT. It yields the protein CASSLSRGEKLFF.

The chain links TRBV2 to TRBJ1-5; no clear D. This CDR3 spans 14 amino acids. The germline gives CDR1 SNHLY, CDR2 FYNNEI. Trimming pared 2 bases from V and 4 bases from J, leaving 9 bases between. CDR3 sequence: CASSERVSNQPQHF. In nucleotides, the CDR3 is TGTGCCAGCAGTGAAAGGGTGTCGAATCAGCCCCAGCATTTT.

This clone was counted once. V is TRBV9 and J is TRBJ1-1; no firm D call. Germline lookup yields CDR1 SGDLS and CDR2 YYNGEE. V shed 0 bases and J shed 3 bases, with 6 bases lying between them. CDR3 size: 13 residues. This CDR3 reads CASSVALYTEAFF. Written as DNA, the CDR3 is TGTGCCAGCAGCGTAGCTCTATACACTGAAGCTTTCTTT.

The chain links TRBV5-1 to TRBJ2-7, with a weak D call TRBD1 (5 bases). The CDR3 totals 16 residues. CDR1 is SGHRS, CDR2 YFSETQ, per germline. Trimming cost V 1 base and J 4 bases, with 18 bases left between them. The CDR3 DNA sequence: TGCGCCAGCAGCTTGAGACAGAACCTTTATTCTTACGAGCAGTACTTC. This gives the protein CASSLRQNLYSYEQYF.

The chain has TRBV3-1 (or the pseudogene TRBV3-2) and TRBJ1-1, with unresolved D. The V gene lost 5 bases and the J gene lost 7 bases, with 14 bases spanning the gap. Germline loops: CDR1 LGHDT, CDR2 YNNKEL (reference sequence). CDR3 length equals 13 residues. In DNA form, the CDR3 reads TGTGCCAGCAGCTTCCACGACGGAGGTGAAGCTTTCTTT. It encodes CASSFHDGGEAFF.

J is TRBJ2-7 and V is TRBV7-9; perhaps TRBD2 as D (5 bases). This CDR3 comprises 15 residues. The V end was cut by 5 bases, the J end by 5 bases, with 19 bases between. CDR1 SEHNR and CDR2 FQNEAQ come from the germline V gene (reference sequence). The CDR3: CASSPKARVGNEQYF. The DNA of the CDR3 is TGTGCCAGCAGCCCCAAGGCGAGGGTCGGCAACGAGCAGTACTTC.

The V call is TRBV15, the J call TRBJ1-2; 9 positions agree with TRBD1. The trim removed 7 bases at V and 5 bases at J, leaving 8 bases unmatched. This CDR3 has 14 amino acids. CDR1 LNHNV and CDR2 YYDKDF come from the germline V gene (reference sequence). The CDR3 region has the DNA TGTGCCACCAACGAACAGGGGGCAGAATATGGCTACACCTTC. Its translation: CATNEQGAEYGYTF.

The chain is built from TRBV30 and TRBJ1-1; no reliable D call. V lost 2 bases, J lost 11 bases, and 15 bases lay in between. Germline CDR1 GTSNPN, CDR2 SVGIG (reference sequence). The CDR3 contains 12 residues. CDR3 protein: CAWSRWVGDAFF. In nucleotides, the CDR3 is TGTGCCTGGAGTCGGTGGGTAGGAGACGCTTTCTTT.

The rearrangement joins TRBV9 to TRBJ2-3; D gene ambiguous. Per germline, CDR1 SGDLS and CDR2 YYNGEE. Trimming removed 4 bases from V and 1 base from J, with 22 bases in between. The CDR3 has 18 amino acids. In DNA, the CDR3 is TGTGCCAGCAGCCCCCCAGCGACGGCAATCTACGGCACAGATACGCAGTATTTT. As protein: CASSPPATAIYGTDTQYF.

The CDR3 sequence is CASSLHPSVETQYF. The CDR3 region has the DNA TGCGCCAGCAGCTTACATCCTAGCGTGGAGACCCAGTACTTC. This chain connects TRBV5-1 to TRBJ2-5; weak D call: TRBD2 (6 bases). The V gene lost 2 bases and the J gene lost 5 bases, with 13 bases spanning the gap. The germline V gene encodes CDR1 SGHRS and CDR2 YFSETQ. CDR3 length: 14 amino acids. The full variable domain, in which reference TRBV5-1 and TRBJ2-5 provide the parts outside the CDR3, is KAGVTQTPRYLIKTRGQQVTLSCSPISGHRSVSWYQQTPGQGLQFLFEYFSETQRNKGNFPGRFSGRQFSNSRSEMNVSTLELGDSALYLCASSLHPSVETQYFGPGTRLLVL.

CDR3 region: CASSFGGPYEQYF. CDR3 in DNA: TGTGCCAGCAGCTTTGGGGGACCCTACGAGCAGTACTTC. The chain recombines TRBV7-9 with TRBJ2-7, with D perhaps assigned TRBD1 or TRBD2 (5 bases each). V lost 3 bases and J 2 bases, leaving 8 bases between the germline ends. This CDR3 spans 13 amino acids. Germline loops: CDR1 SEHNR, CDR2 FQNEAQ (reference sequence).

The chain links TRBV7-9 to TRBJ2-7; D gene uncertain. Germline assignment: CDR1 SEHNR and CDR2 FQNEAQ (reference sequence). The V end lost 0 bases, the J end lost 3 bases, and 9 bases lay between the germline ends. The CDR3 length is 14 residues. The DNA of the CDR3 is TGTGCCAGCAGCTTAGCAGGGAAGGACTACGAGCAGTACTTC. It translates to CASSLAGKDYEQYF.

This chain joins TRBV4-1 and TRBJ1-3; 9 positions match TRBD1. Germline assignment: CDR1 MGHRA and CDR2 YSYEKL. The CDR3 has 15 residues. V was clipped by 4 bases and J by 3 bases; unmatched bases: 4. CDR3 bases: TGCGCCAGCAGCCGCGGACAGGGGTTTGGAAACACCATATATTTT. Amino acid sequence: CASSRGQGFGNTIYF.

CDR3 residues: CASSPNPGQGAGEQYF. The DNA of the CDR3 is TGTGCCAGCAGCCCCAATCCGGGACAGGGGGCAGGGGAGCAGTACTTC. This chain joins TRBV5-4 and TRBJ2-7, with TRBD1 matching over 12 bases. V dropped 4 bases and J dropped 7; count of bases not matched to a gene: 12. Germline CDR1 and CDR2: SGHNT and YYREEE (reference sequence). The CDR3 loop spans 16 amino acids.

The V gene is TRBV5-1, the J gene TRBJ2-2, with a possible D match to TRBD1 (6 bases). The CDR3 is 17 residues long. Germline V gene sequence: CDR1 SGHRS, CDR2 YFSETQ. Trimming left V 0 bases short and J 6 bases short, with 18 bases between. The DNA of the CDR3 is TGCGCCAGCAGCTTGGTTTCTGGGGGCGCCTGGTCCGGGGAGCTGTTTTTT. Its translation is CASSLVSGGAWSGELFF.

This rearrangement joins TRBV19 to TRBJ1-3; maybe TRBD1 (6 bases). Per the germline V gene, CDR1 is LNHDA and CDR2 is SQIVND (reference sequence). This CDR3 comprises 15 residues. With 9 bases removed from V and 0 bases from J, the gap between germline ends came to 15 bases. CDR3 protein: CASAQQGSSGNTIYF. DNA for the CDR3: TGTGCCAGCGCCCAACAGGGCTCCTCTGGAAACACCATATATTTT.

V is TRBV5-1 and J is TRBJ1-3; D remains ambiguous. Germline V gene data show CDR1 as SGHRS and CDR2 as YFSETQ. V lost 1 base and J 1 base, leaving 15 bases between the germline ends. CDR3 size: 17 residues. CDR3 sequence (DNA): TGCGCCAGCAGCTTGTTTGGGATCTTATTTTCTGGAAACACCATATATTTT. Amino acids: CASSLFGILFSGNTIYF.